The T cell receptor (beta chain) under discussion was sequenced for a study of T-cell memory formation after mild COVID-19. Study-level findings and limits: The pre-infection memory compartment contained some responding clones, suggesting cross-reactive memory joined.

This CDR3 spans 16 amino acids. Germline V gene sequence: CDR1 MNHEY, CDR2 SVGAGI. J lost 2 bases, V lost 6 bases, and 7 bases had no gene match. TCRdb passed the 5' RACE reads through MiXCR, listing each CDR3 protein once. The table lists 550,000 to 600,000 distinct CDR3 sequences, roughly 17% of them singletons. This clonotype was counted a few times. Its antigen is as yet unknown. This chain connects TRBV6-5 to TRBJ2-2, with 9 bases lining up with TRBD2. This TCR was recovered from an adult woman who had mild COVID-19 (a few samples of this study predate the infection). Cell type and time point are not known. Sequenced material: PBMCs or a T cell subset sorted from them (not recorded which). CDR3: CASSPPAGGNTGELFF. DNA of the CDR3: TGTGCCAGCAGCCCCCCAGCGGGGGGCAACACCGGGGAGCTGTTTTTT.